This TCR beta chain was profiled in a study of beta chain features in type 1 diabetes. Study findings and constraints: Within each of all four CD4+ subsets, Type 1 diabetes patients had TCRB CDR3s that were moderately but significantly shorter.

On average, the one heparinised blood draw given by each donor was approximately 120 mL. As regards this clone: Its antigen is still unknown.

Since all of the isolated RNA was reverse transcribed, expressed TCRB transcripts were what got sequenced. TCRdb keeps only in-frame clones here, not all; method: immunoSEQ multiplex PCR. Among 450,000 or so clones listed, 10% to 12% were seen once. Specimen: naive CD4+ T cells from blood. This clonotype originated in a woman in her late teens or twenties in good health.

The CDR3 is CASSYVSDLPKNIQYF. The CDR3 bases are TGTGCCAGCAGTTATGTTAGCGACCTCCCCAAAAACATTCAGTACTTC. V gene TRBV5-6 combines with J gene TRBJ2-4, with D maybe TRBD2 (5 bases). The CDR3 is 16 amino acids. V lost 5 bases and J 2 bases, leaving 17 bases between the germline ends. Germline CDR1 is SGHDT and CDR2 is YYEEEE.